This T cell receptor beta chain was identified in a study of naive CD8 T cells in extremely preterm neonates. Whole-study results and caveats: Preterm neonates had significantly lower iChao1 richness than other age groups. Preterm infants showed shorter CDR3s, fewer N additions and less trimming than older groups.

Remarks on this clone: Its antigen is undetermined.

TCRdb's copy holds only in-frame clones and misses some; the assay was immunoSEQ multiplex PCR. The sample consists of a few thousand clones, 97% of them appearing once. Trimming left V 10 bases short and J 6 bases short, with 10 bases between. This CDR3 comprises 11 residues. Deliveries were elective term cesareans at about 37-41 weeks, with no labor or membrane rupture. Pregnancies with fetal demise were excluded. Sorted cells: live naive CD8+ T cells, CD45RA+CCR7+, Annexin V-negative. The specimen sequenced was naive CD8+ T cells from cord blood. The receptor's source is a newborn in good health. V and J are TRBV23-1 and TRBJ1-5; D gene uncertain. TRBV23-1 qualifies as an ORF whose function is uncertain. The CDR3 region is CATPRCQPQHF. The DNA for the CDR3 is TGCGCCACCCCGAGGTGTCAGCCCCAGCATTTT.